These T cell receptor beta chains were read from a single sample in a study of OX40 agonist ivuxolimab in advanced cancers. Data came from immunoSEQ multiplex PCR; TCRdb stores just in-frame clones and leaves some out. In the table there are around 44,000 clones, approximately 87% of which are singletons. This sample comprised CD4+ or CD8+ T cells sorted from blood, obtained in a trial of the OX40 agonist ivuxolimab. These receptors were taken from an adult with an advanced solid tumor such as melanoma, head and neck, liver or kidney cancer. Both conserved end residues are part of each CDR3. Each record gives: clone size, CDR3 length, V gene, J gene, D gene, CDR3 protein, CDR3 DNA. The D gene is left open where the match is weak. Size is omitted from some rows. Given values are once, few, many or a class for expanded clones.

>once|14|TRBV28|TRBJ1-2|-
CASSWGARGYGYTF
TGTGCCAGCAGTTGGGGGGCGCGCGGGTATGGCTACACCTTC
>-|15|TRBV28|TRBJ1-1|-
CASTQPRQMNTEAFF
TGTGCCAGCACCCAACCCCGGCAAATGAACACTGAAGCTTTCTTT
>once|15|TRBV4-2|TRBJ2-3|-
CASSQVKAGPDTQYF
TGTGCCAGCAGCCAAGTAAAGGCAGGGCCAGATACGCAGTATTTT
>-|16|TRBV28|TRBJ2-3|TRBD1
CASINNRGPSTDTQYF
TGTGCCAGCATTAACAACAGGGGTCCTAGCACAGATACGCAGTATTTT
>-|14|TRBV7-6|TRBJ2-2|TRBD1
CASSNTGVHGELFF
TGTGCCAGCAGCAATACAGGGGTTCACGGGGAGCTGTTTTTT
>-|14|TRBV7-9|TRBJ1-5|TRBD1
CASSAQGAHQPQHF
TGTGCCAGCAGCGCACAGGGGGCTCATCAGCCCCAGCATTTT
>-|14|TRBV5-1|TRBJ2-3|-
CASSIGLPTDTQYF
TGCGCCAGCAGCATCGGACTACCCACAGATACGCAGTATTTT
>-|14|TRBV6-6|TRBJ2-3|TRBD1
CASGATGNTDTQYF
TGTGCCAGTGGGGCGACAGGGAACACAGATACGCAGTATTTT
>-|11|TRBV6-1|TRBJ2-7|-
CASSTTLEQYF
TGTGCCAGCAGTACTACCCTCGAGCAGTACTTC
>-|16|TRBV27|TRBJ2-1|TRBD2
CASSFGLAGVDNEQFF
TGTGCCAGCAGTTTCGGACTAGCGGGTGTAGACAATGAGCAGTTCTTC
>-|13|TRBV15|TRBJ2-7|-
CATSRSTDYEQYF
TGTGCCACCAGCAGATCCACCGACTACGAGCAGTACTTC
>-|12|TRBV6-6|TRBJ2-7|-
CASGGRENEQYF
TGTGCCAGCGGAGGGCGCGAGAACGAGCAGTACTTC
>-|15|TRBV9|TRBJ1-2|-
CASSVEAAPLYGYTF
TGTGCCAGCAGCGTTGAGGCAGCTCCTCTTTATGGCTACACCTTC
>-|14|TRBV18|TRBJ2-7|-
CASSPVRGSYEQYF
TGTGCCAGCTCACCAGTAAGGGGCTCCTACGAGCAGTACTTC
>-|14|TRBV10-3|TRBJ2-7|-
CASSDEAGSYEQYF
TGTGCCAGCAGTGATGAGGCAGGGAGCTACGAGCAGTACTTC
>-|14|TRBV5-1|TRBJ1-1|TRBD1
CASSSQGGNTEAFF
TGCGCCAGCAGCTCACAGGGGGGGAACACTGAAGCTTTCTTT
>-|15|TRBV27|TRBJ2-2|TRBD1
CASRTTGGANGELFF
TGTGCCAGCAGGACAACAGGGGGCGCAAACGGGGAGCTGTTTTTT
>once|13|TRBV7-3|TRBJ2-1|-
CASSERLPNEQFF
TGTGCCAGCAGCGAACGACTACCCAATGAGCAGTTCTTC
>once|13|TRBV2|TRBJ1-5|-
CASRQGRDQPQHF
TGTGCCAGCCGACAAGGGCGGGATCAGCCCCAGCATTTT
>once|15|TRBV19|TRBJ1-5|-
CASTPGKNSNQPQHF
TGTGCCAGTACCCCGGGCAAAAATAGCAATCAGCCCCAGCATTTT
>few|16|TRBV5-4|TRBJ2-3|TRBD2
CASSGRLAGSTDTQYF
TGTGCCAGCAGCGGAAGACTAGCGGGAAGCACAGATACGCAGTATTTT
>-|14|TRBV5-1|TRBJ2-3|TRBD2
CASSPGTTTDTQYF
TGCGCCAGCAGCCCCGGGACTACAACAGATACGCAGTATTTT
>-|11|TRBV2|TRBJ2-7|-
CASSAGYEQYF
TGTGCCAGCAGTGCTGGGTACGAGCAGTACTTC
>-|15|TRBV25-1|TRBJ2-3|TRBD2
CASSRGSGSTDTQYF
TGTGCCAGCAGTCGGGGTAGCGGGAGCACAGATACGCAGTATTTT
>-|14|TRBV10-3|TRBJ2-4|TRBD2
CAISGGLAENIQYF
TGTGCCATCAGTGGGGGACTAGCGGAAAACATTCAGTACTTC
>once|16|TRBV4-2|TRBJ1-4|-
CASSQDFIGGDEKLFF
TGTGCCAGCAGCCAAGATTTTATCGGAGGTGATGAAAAACTGTTTTTT
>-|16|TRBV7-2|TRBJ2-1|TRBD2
CASTIQGLAGGNEQFF
TGTGCCAGCACCATCCAGGGGCTAGCGGGGGGTAATGAGCAGTTCTTC
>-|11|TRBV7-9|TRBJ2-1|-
CASSSGGTLFF
TGTGCCAGCAGCTCAGGGGGGACCTTGTTCTTC
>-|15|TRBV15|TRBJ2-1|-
CATSRDPSAYNEQFF
TGTGCCACCAGCAGAGACCCTAGCGCCTACAATGAGCAGTTCTTC
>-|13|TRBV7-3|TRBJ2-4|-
CASSLAQGNIQYF
TGTGCCAGCAGCTTAGCCCAGGGAAACATTCAGTACTTC
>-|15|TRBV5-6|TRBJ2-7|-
CASSLVSRARHEQYF
TGTGCCAGCAGCTTGGTTTCCAGGGCGAGGCACGAGCAGTACTTC
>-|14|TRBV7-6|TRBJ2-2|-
CASSLGQNTGELFF
TGTGCCAGCAGCTTAGGCCAAAACACCGGGGAGCTGTTTTTT
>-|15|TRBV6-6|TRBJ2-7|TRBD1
CASSYSPTGTYEQYF
TGTGCCAGCAGTTACTCCCCGACAGGGACCTACGAGCAGTACTTC
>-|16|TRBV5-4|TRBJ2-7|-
CASSFGGSRLGYEQYF
TGTGCCAGCAGCTTTGGAGGTTCGAGACTAGGATACGAGCAGTACTTC
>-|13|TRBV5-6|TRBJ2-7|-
CASSFGTDYEQYF
TGTGCCAGCAGCTTTGGGACGGACTACGAGCAGTACTTC
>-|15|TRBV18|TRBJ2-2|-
CASSIRTGNTGELFF
TGTGCCAGCTCCATTCGTACTGGGAACACCGGGGAGCTGTTTTTT
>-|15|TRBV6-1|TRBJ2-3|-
CASSEVVESTDTQYF
TGTGCCAGCAGTGAAGTGGTGGAGAGCACAGATACGCAGTATTTT
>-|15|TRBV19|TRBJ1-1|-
CASSIVDSRRPEAFF
TGTGCCAGTAGTATAGTAGACAGTCGGAGGCCTGAAGCTTTCTTT
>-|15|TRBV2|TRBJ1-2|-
CASSGLENLRNGYTF
TGTGCCAGCAGTGGCTTAGAGAACTTAAGAAATGGCTACACCTTC
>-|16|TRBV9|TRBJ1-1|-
CASSGGLGLTGTEAFF
TGTGCCAGCAGCGGGGGTTTAGGCCTCACTGGGACTGAAGCTTTCTTT
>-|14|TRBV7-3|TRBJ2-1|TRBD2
CASSRGLVSNEQFF
TGTGCCAGCAGCCGTGGACTAGTCAGTAATGAGCAGTTCTTC
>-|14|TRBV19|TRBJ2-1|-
CASSILGFSNEQFF
TGTGCCAGTAGTATCTTAGGGTTTTCTAATGAGCAGTTCTTC
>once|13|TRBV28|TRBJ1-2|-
CASLNPGAGGYTF
TGTGCCAGCCTAAATCCAGGGGCTGGCGGCTACACCTTC
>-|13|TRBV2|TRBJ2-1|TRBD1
CASKRQGAGEQFF
TGTGCCAGCAAACGACAGGGGGCTGGAGAGCAGTTCTTC
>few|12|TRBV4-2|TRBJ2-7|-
CASSLDSYEQYF
TGTGCCAGCAGCCTCGACAGTTACGAGCAGTACTTC
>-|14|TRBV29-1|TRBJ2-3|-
CSVDVHRRTDTQYF
TGCAGCGTTGACGTACACCGGAGGACAGATACGCAGTATTTT
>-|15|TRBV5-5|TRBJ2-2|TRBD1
CASSRTGGEAGELFF
TGTGCCAGCAGCCGCACAGGGGGCGAGGCCGGGGAGCTGTTTTTT
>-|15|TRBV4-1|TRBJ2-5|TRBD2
CASSQLAGGRETQYF
TGCGCCAGCAGCCAACTAGCGGGGGGCCGGGAGACCCAGTACTTC
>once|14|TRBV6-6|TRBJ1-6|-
CASRAGSRNSPLHF
TGTGCCAGCAGAGCCGGGTCCCGAAATTCACCCCTCCACTTT
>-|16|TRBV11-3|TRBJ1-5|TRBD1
CASSLHSQGSNQPQHF
TGTGCCAGCAGCTTACACTCACAGGGGAGCAATCAGCCCCAGCATTTT
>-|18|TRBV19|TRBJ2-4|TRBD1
CASSSPYRTGVAKNIQYF
TGTGCCAGTAGTTCACCCTACCGGACAGGGGTTGCCAAAAACATTCAGTACTTC
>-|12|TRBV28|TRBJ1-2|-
CGTQGFWYGYTF
TGTGGGACGCAGGGTTTTTGGTATGGCTACACCTTC
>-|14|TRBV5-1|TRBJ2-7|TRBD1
CASSLGQEAYEQYF
TGCGCCAGCAGCCTCGGACAGGAGGCCTACGAGCAGTACTTC
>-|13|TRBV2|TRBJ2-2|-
CASSEAAEGELFF
TGTGCCAGCAGTGAAGCCGCGGAAGGGGAGCTGTTTTTT
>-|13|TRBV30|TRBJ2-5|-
CAWSGRVQETQYF
TGTGCCTGGAGTGGCAGGGTACAAGAGACCCAGTACTTC
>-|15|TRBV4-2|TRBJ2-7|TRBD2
CASSQEAGELYEQYF
TGTGCCAGCAGCCAAGAAGCGGGAGAACTCTACGAGCAGTACTTC
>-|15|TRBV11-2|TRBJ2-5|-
CASSSGLRLQETQYF
TGTGCCAGCAGCTCGGGGCTGCGACTCCAAGAGACCCAGTACTTC
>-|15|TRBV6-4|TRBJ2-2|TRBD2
CASSGNSGGTGELFF
TGTGCCAGCAGTGGGAATAGCGGGGGCACCGGGGAGCTGTTTTTT
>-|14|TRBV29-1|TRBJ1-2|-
CSVEDTVTIDGYTF
TGCAGCGTTGAAGATACAGTGACCATCGACGGCTACACCTTC
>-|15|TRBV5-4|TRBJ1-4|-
CASTQGGATNEKLFF
TGTGCCAGCACGCAAGGGGGGGCAACTAATGAAAAACTGTTTTTT